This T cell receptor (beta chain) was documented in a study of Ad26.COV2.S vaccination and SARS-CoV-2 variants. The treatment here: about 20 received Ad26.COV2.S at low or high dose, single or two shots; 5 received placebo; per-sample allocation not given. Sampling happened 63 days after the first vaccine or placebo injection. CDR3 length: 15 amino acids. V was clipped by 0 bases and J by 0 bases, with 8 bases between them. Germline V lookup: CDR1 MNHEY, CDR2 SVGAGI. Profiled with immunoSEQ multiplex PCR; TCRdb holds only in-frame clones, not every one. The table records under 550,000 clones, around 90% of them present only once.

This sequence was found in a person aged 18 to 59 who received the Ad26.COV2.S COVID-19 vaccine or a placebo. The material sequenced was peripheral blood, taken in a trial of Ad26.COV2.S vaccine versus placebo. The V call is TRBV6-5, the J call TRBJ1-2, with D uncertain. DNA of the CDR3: TGTGCCAGCAGTTACTCCCAGAGTCCTAACTATGGCTACACCTTC. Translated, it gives CASSYSQSPNYGYTF.